This is a list of T cell receptor beta chains from one sample in a study of blood T cell repertoires in COVID-19. TCRdb keeps only in-frame clones here, not all; method: immunoSEQ multiplex PCR. The data hold hundreds of thousands of clones, with roughly 90% observed a single time. The specimen sequenced was PBMCs or T cells enriched from blood (not recorded which). The receptors were sampled from a man aged 25 to 40 who had been exposed to COVID-19. CDR3s include the opening cysteine and the closing phenylalanine or tryptophan. The D gene is left open where the match is weak. A clone size is listed for some rows: how often the clone was seen (once, few, many), or a class if it is expanded.

J gene | V gene | D gene | clone size | CDR3 DNA | CDR3 protein
TRBJ1-5 | TRBV19 | TRBD1 | . | TGTGCCAGTACAGGGACAGGCAATCAGCCCCAGCATTTT | CASTGTGNQPQHF
TRBJ1-4 | TRBV9 | TRBD1 | . | TGTGCCAGCAGCGAGGAGGACAGGGCTGAAGAAAAACTGTTTTTT | CASSEEDRAEEKLFF
TRBJ1-4 | TRBV11-2 | . | . | TGTGCCAGCAGCTTAGACAGGGTTAATGAAAAACTGTTTTTT | CASSLDRVNEKLFF
TRBJ2-2 | TRBV4-3 | . | once | TGCGCCAGCAGCTTGGAGGGGGCCAATGGCGGGGAGCTGTTTTTT | CASSLEGANGGELFF
TRBJ2-1 | TRBV19 | . | . | TGTGCCAGTAGTTTCAGGGAGGCTTCCTACAATGAGCAGTTCTTC | CASSFREASYNEQFF
TRBJ2-1 | TRBV4-3 | . | . | TGCGCCAGCAGCCAAGTGTCAGGAGGCTCCTACAATGAGCAGTTCTTC | CASSQVSGGSYNEQFF
TRBJ2-2 | TRBV6-4 | . | . | TGTGCCAGCAGTGACAGACTGAACACCGGGGAGCTGTTTTTT | CASSDRLNTGELFF
TRBJ2-7 | TRBV7-8 | . | . | TGTGCCAGCTCCCGGACTGCCTACGAGCAGTACTTC | CASSRTAYEQYF
TRBJ2-1 | TRBV30 | . | . | TGTGCCTACCAGCGGTCGTCGAACAATGAGCAGTTCTTC | CAYQRSSNNEQFF
TRBJ2-7 | TRBV18 | . | . | TGTGCCAGCTCACCGTCGGACGAGCAGTACTTC | CASSPSDEQYF
TRBJ1-5 | TRBV27 | . | . | TGTGCCAGCAAAGGGGGAGGCAATCAGCCCCAGCATTTT | CASKGGGNQPQHF
TRBJ1-2 | TRBV27 | . | few | TGTGCCAGCAGTTTAGGGGCAGACTATGGCTACACCTTC | CASSLGADYGYTF
TRBJ2-3 | TRBV4-1 | . | . | TGCGCCAGCAGCCGGGACATACAGAACACAGATACGCAGTATTTT | CASSRDIQNTDTQYF
TRBJ1-2 | TRBV5-4 | . | . | TGTGCCAGCAGCTTGGAGGCAGGGGCTGGAGGCTACACCTTC | CASSLEAGAGGYTF
TRBJ1-5 | TRBV12-3/TRBV12-4 | . | . | TGTGCCAGCAGCCCCGGTCCTCAGCCCCAGCATTTT | CASSPGPQPQHF
TRBJ1-2 | TRBV28 | TRBD1 | . | TGTGCCAGCAGTTTATCCACTCTCCGGGACAGGGATAACTATGGCTACACCTTC | CASSLSTLRDRDNYGYTF
TRBJ2-2 | TRBV10-3 | TRBD1 | once | TGTGCCATCAGTGGGACAGGGGTGACCGGGGAGCTGTTTTTT | CAISGTGVTGELFF
TRBJ1-1 | TRBV12-3/TRBV12-4 | . | . | TGTGCCAGCAGCCGGGGAATGAACACTGAAGCTTTCTTT | CASSRGMNTEAFF
TRBJ2-5 | TRBV5-4 | . | . | TGTGCCAGCAGCCAAAAGGGCAGGGGTGAAGAGACCCAGTACTTC | CASSQKGRGEETQYF
TRBJ2-7 | TRBV9 | . | . | TGTGCCAGCAGCGTAATGAGTCGGTACGAGCAGTACTTC | CASSVMSRYEQYF
TRBJ2-5 | TRBV3-1/TRBV3-2 | TRBD2 | . | TGTGCCAGCAGCCCTTTAGCGGGGGGGATAGAGACCCAGTACTTC | CASSPLAGGIETQYF
TRBJ2-7 | TRBV9 | TRBD2 | . | TGTGCCAGCAGCGCCCACCGGGGGGGGGAGCAGTACTTC | CASSAHRGGEQYF
TRBJ1-6 | TRBV25-1 | . | . | TGTGCCAGTCGAGCGGACGGGTATAATTCACCCCTCCACTTT | CASRADGYNSPLHF
TRBJ2-7 | TRBV5-5 | . | . | TGTGCCAGCGTCCAGGGCTACGAGCAGTACTTC | CASVQGYEQYF
TRBJ1-1 | TRBV19 | TRBD1 | . | TGTGCCAGTAGTTCACGACAGGGGATAAACACTGAAGCTTTCTTT | CASSSRQGINTEAFF
TRBJ1-3 | TRBV5-1 | TRBD1 | once | TGCGCCAGCAGCTTAGAAGGGGGCTATGGAAACACCATATATTTT | CASSLEGGYGNTIYF
TRBJ2-7 | TRBV5-6 | . | . | TGTGCCAGCAGCTTGTATAGTGGGCCCGGCAGGTCCTACGAGCAGTACTTC | CASSLYSGPGRSYEQYF
TRBJ2-1 | TRBV3-1/TRBV3-2 | . | . | TGTGCCAGCAGCCAAGATAAAGGGGCTCAGTTCTTC | CASSQDKGAQFF
TRBJ2-5 | TRBV7-2 | . | . | TGTGCCAGCAGCTCCCCACGGGGGGCAGAGACCCAGTACTTC | CASSSPRGAETQYF
TRBJ2-1 | TRBV3-1/TRBV3-2 | . | . | TGTGCCAGCAGCCAAGAGGGGAGTGAGCAGTTCTTC | CASSQEGSEQFF
TRBJ1-2 | TRBV5-1 | . | . | TGCGCCAGCAGCTCCCCGACAGGATTCAATGGCTACACCTTC | CASSSPTGFNGYTF
TRBJ2-5 | TRBV30 | . | . | TGTGCCTGGAGGGGCCGGACCCGAGGGGAGACCCAGTACTTC | CAWRGRTRGETQYF
TRBJ2-7 | TRBV5-1 | . | . | TGCGCCAGCAGCTTGGCAGGCAGCCTTGACAGCTCCTACGAGCAGTACTTC | CASSLAGSLDSSYEQYF
TRBJ2-7 | TRBV5-4 | . | . | TGTGCCAGCAGCTTGGGTGGAGGCGGGGACTACGAGCAGTACTTC | CASSLGGGGDYEQYF
TRBJ2-5 | TRBV7-3 | . | . | TGTGCCAGCAGCTACAGGGGAGGAGAGACCCAGTACTTC | CASSYRGGETQYF
TRBJ1-5 | TRBV6-2/TRBV6-3 | . | . | TGTGCCAGCAGTTACTCCCCCCCTTATCCCCAGCATTTT | CASSYSPPYPQHF
TRBJ1-5 | TRBV21-1 | . | . | TGTGCCAGCGTCAGGTCTCAGCCCCAGCATTTT | CASVRSQPQHF
TRBJ2-1 | TRBV2 | TRBD1 | . | TGTGCCAGCAGTGAAGGGCGGACAGGGGATGAGCAGTTCTTC | CASSEGRTGDEQFF
TRBJ1-4 | TRBV5-8 | . | . | TGTGCCAGCAGCCCGGGGACAAATCCACGGACTAATGAAAAACTGTTTTTT | CASSPGTNPRTNEKLFF
TRBJ2-7 | TRBV5-6 | . | . | TGTGCCAGCAGCTTGTTTTCAGCCTACGAGCAGTACTTC | CASSLFSAYEQYF
TRBJ2-3 | TRBV11-3 | . | . | TGTGCCACCCCCTGTTGGGAGACAGATACGCAGTATTTT | CATPCWETDTQYF
TRBJ2-5 | TRBV5-4 | . | . | TGTGCGCAAGGGGGTGGGGAGACCCAGTACTTC | CAQGGGETQYF
TRBJ1-2 | TRBV24-1 | TRBD1 | . | TGTGCCACCAGTGACTCTGACAGGGGATGGGGCTACACCTTC | CATSDSDRGWGYTF
TRBJ2-5 | TRBV5-6 | . | . | TGTGCCAGCAGGTTGGGGCCCTTTGGGGCGGAGACCCAGTACTTC | CASRLGPFGAETQYF